Here is one T cell receptor (beta chain) with its context. The antigen is undetermined. These data are taken from a study of a mutant IDH1 vaccine in newly diagnosed glioma. Background on the study: Mean patient age was approximately 40 years; approximately 62% were male and around 40% female. Earlier care involved radiotherapy, temozolomide, or both, and the majority received both.

The CDR3 is 13 residues long. Losses at the gene ends were 5 bases for V and 5 bases for J; bases not matched to a gene: 4. Germline-derived CDR1 and CDR2 are SNHLY and FYNNEI. The protocol was immunoSEQ multiplex PCR, while the TCRdb copy is restricted to in-frame clones and leaves out a portion. The sample includes 73,000 or so clones, less than 90% of them seen just once. Time point noted: week 35, safety follow-up. The content of each vaccine dose was 300 ug of mutant IDH1 20-mer peptide, and topical imiquimod accompanied it. V gene TRBV2 combines with J gene TRBJ1-2; 8 bases are shared with TRBD1. The clonotype comes from a man aged 18 to 29 with glioma. This material consisted of PBMCs, taken from a glioma patient whose treatment included an IDH1 peptide vaccine. CDR3 sequence: CASSKTGDYGYTF. The DNA of the CDR3 is TGTGCCAGCAGTAAGACAGGGGATTATGGCTACACCTTC.